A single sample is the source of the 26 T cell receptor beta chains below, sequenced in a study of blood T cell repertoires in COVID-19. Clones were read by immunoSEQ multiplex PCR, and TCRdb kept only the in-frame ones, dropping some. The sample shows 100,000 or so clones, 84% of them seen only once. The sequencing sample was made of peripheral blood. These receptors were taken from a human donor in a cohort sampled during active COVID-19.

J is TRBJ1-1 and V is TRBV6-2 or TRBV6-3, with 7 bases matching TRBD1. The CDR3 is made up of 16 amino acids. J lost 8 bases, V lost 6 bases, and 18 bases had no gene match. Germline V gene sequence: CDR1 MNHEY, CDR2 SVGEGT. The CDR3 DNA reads TGTGCCAGCAGCTCAACCCGACAGGGTCCCCCGATGGAAGCTTTCTTT. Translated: CASSSTRQGPPMEAFF.

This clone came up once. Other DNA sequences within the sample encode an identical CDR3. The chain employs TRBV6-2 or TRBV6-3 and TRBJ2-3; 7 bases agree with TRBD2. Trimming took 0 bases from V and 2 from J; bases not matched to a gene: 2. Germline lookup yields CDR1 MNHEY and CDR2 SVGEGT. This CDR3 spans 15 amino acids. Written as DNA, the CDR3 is TGTGCCAGCAGTTACTCGAGCGGGGACACAGATACGCAGTATTTT. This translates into CASSYSSGDTDTQYF.

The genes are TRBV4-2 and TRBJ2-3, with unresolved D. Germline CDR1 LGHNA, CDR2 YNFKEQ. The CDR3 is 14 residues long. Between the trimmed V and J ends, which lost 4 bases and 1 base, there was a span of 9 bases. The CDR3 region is CASSPTSGTDTQYF. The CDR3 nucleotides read TGTGCCAGCAGCCCCACGAGCGGCACAGATACGCAGTATTTT.

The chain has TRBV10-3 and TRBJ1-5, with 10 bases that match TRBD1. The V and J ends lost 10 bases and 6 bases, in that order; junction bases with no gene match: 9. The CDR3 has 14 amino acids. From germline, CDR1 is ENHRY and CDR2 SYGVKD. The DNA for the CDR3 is TGTGCCACGGGGACAGGGGCTCAAGGTCAGCCCCAGCATTTT. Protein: CATGTGAQGQPQHF.

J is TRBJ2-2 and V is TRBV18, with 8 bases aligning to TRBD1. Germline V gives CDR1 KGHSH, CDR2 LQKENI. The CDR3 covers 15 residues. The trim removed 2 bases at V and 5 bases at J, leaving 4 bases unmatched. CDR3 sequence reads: CASSPVGTGTGELFF. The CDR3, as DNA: TGTGCCAGCTCACCAGTAGGGACAGGTACCGGGGAGCTGTTTTTT.

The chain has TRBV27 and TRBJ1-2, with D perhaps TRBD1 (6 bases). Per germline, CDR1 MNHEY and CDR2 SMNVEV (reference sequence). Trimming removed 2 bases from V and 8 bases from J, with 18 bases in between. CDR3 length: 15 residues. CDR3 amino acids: CASSLRIDRPLGYTF. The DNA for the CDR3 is TGTGCCAGCAGTTTACGCATCGACAGGCCCCTGGGCTACACCTTC.

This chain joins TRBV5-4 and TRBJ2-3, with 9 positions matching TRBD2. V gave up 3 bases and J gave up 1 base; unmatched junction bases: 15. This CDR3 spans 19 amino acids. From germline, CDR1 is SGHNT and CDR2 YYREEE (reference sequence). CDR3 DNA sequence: TGTGCCAGCAGCTGGGGAGGGCTAGCGGGGCCGGGGGGCACAGATACGCAGTATTTT. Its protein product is CASSWGGLAGPGGTDTQYF.

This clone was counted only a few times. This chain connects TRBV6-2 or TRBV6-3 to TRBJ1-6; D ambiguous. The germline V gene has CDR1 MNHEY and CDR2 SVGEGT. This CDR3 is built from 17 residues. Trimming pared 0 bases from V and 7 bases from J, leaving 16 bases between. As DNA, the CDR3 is TGTGCCAGCAGTTACTCGCCATCAACCGAGTGGAATTCACCCCTCCACTTT. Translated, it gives CASSYSPSTEWNSPLHF.

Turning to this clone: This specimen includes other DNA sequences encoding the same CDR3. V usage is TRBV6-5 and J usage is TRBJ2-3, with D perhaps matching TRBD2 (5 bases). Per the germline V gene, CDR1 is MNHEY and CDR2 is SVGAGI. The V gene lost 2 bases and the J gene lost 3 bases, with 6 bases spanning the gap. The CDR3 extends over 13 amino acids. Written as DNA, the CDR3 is TGTGCCAGCAGTTACCCGGGAACAGATACGCAGTATTTT. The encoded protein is CASSYPGTDTQYF.

The CDR3 coding sequence is TGCGCCAGCAGCTTGACAGGGTTAAGCTCCTACGAGCAGTACTTC. This codes for CASSLTGLSSYEQYF. The chain joins TRBV5-1 to TRBJ2-7, with D possibly TRBD1 on 6 matching bases. Trimming shortened V by 1 base and J by 0 bases, and 11 bases separated the two germline ends. The CDR3 covers 15 residues. The germline gives CDR1 SGHRS, CDR2 YFSETQ. Full variable domain (remainder filled in from reference TRBV5-1 and TRBJ2-7): KAGVTQTPRYLIKTRGQQVTLSCSPISGHRSVSWYQQTPGQGLQFLFEYFSETQRNKGNFPGRFSGRQFSNSRSEMNVSTLELGDSALYLCASSLTGLSSYEQYFGPGTRLTVT.

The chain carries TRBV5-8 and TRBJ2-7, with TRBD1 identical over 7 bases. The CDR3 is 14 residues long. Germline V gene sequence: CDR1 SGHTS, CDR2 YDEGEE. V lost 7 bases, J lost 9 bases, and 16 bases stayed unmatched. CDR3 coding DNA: TGTGCCAGCGGCCCGGGACAGCTCCTACGAGGGCAGTACTTC. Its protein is CASGPGQLLRGQYF.

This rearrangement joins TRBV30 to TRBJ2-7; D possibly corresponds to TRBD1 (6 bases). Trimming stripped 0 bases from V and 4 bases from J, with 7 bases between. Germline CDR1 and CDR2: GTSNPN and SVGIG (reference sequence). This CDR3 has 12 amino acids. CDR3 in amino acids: CAWSVGQYEQYF. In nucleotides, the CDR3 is TGTGCCTGGAGTGTAGGACAGTACGAGCAGTACTTC. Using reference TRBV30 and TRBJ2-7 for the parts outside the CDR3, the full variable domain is SQTIHQWPATLVQPVGSPLSLECTVEGTSNPNLYWYRQAAGRGLQLLFYSVGIGQISSEVPQNLSASRPQDRQFILSSKKLLLSDSGFYLCAWSVGQYEQYFGPGTRLTVT.

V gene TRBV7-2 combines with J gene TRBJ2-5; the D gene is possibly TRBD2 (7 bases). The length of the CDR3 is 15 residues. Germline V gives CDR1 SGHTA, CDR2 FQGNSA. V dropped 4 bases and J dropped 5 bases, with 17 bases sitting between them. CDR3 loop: CASSSLGGAWETQYF. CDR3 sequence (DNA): TGTGCCAGCAGCTCCCTTGGGGGGGCATGGGAGACCCAGTACTTC.

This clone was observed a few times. The CDR3 bases are TGTGCCATTACAGGGGGGACTAACTATGGCTACACCTTC. As protein: CAITGGTNYGYTF. The chain carries TRBV12-3 or TRBV12-4 and TRBJ1-2; 8 bases fit TRBD1. J gave up 0 bases and V 10 bases, and 4 bases lay outside the gene matches. This CDR3 has 13 amino acids.

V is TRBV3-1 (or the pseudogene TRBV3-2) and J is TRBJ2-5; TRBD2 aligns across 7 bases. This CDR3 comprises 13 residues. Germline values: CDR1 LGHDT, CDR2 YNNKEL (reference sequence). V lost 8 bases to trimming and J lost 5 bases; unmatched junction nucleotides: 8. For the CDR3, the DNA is TGTGCCAGCGTGACACTCGGGGGGGAGACCCAGTACTTC. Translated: CASVTLGGETQYF.

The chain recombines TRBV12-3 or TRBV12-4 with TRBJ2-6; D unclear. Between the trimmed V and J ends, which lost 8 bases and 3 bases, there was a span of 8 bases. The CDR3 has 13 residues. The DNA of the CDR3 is TGTGCCAGCCGAAACAGTGGGGCCAACGTCCTGACTTTC. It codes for CASRNSGANVLTF.

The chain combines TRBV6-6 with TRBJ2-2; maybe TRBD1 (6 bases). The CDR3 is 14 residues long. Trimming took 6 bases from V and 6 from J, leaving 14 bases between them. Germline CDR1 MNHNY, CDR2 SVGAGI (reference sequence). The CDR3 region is CASSEQGGAGELFF. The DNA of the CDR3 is TGTGCCAGCAGCGAACAGGGTGGGGCCGGGGAGCTGTTTTTT.

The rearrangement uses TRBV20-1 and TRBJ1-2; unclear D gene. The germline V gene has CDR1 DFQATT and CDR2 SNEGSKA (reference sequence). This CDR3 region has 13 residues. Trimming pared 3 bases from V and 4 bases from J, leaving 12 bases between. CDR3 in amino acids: CSASERTGYGYTF. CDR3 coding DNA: TGCAGTGCTAGTGAGAGGACTGGCTATGGCTACACCTTC.

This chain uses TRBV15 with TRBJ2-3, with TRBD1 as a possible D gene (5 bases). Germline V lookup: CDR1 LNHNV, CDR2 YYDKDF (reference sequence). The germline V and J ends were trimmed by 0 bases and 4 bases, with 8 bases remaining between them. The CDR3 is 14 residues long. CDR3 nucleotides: TGTGCCACCAGCAGAGACAGGGTGGCAGATACGCAGTATTTT. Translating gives CATSRDRVADTQYF.

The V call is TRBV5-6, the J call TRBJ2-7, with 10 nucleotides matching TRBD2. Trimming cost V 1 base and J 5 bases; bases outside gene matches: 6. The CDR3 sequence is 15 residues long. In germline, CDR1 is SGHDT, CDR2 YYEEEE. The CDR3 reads CASSLRLAGANEQYF. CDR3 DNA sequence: TGTGCCAGCAGCTTGAGGCTAGCGGGGGCTAACGAGCAGTACTTC.

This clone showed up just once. CDR3 sequence: CASSLQGGTYEQYF. CDR3 bases: TGCGCCAGCAGCTTGCAAGGGGGTACCTACGAGCAGTACTTC. V is TRBV5-1 and J is TRBJ2-7, with a tentative D call TRBD1 (6 bases). From germline, CDR1 is SGHRS and CDR2 YFSETQ. CDR3 length: 14 residues. The ends were cut back, 1 base at V and 2 bases at J, with 10 bases in the middle.

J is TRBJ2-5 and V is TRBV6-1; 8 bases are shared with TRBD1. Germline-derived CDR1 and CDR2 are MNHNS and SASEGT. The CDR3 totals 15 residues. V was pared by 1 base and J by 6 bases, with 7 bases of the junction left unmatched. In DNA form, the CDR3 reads TGTGCCAGCAGTGAAGAGGCAGGGGGCGCGCAGACCCAGTACTTC. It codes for CASSEEAGGAQTQYF.

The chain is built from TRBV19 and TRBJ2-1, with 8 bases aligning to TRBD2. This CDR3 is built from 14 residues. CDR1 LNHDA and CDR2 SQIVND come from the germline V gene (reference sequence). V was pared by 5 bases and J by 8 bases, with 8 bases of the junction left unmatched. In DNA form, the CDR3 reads TGTGCCAGTAGTTCTAGCGGGCTGGTGGATGAGCAGTTCTTC. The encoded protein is CASSSSGLVDEQFF.

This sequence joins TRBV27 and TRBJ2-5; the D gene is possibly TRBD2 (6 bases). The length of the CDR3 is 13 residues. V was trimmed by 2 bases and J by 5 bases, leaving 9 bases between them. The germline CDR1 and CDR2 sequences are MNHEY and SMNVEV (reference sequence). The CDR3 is CASSLGGAETQYF. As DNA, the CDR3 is TGTGCCAGCAGTTTAGGCGGGGCGGAGACCCAGTACTTC.

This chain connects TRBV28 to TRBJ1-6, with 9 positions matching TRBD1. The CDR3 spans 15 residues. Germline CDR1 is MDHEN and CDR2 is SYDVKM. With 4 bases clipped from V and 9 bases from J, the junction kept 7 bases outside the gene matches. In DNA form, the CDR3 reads TGTGCCAGCAGTTACGGGACAGGGAGCGGTTCACCCCTCCACTTT. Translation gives CASSYGTGSGSPLHF.

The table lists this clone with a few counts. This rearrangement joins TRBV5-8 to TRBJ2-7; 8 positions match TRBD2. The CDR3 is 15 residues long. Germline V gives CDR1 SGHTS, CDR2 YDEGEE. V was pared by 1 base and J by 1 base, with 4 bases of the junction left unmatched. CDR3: CASSLLSGGSYEQYF. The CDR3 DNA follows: TGTGCCAGCAGCTTGCTGAGCGGGGGTTCCTACGAGCAGTACTTC.